The 20 T cell receptor beta chains given below trace back to one sample, sequenced in a study of CD8 T cells in Susac syndrome. RNA, at about 0.45 to 1 ug, was reverse transcribed with random hexamers. MiXCR was run by TCRdb on the immunoSEQ multiplex PCR reads, yielding one entry per CDR3 protein. The table has approximately 54,000 distinct CDR3 sequences, around 95% seen once. Material for sequencing was CD8+ T cells from PBMCs. Receptors were obtained from a human donor with Susac syndrome.

The gene calls are TRBV15 and TRBJ1-6; D gene unclear. Per germline, CDR1 LNHNV and CDR2 YYDKDF (reference sequence). This CDR3 has 15 residues. V lost 2 bases, J lost 9 bases, and 14 bases lay in between. Written as DNA, the CDR3 is TGTGCCACCAGCAGATTGAGGCAGGAAAGTTCACCCCTCCACTTT. It codes for CATSRLRQESSPLHF.

The V and J genes are TRBV20-1 and TRBJ2-5; D gene unclear. Deletions cut 5 bases from V and 0 bases from J, with 13 bases between. This CDR3 spans 14 amino acids. CDR1 is DFQATT, CDR2 SNEGSKA, per germline (reference sequence). The CDR3 loop reads CSAFFPRHQETQYF. The CDR3 DNA sequence: TGCAGTGCTTTCTTCCCCAGGCACCAAGAGACCCAGTACTTC.

The rearrangement links TRBV2 to TRBJ1-4; TRBD1 matches 7 bases. This CDR3 is built from 16 residues. Germline CDR1 and CDR2: SNHLY and FYNNEI. Unmatched junction bases numbered 15, after V lost 6 bases and J lost 8 bases. This chain's CDR3 is CASSEGTAIRGEKLFF. The CDR3 DNA follows: TGTGCCAGCAGCGAGGGGACAGCAATTCGGGGAGAAAAACTGTTTTTT.

This clonotype was detected once. The chain uses TRBV11-2 and TRBJ1-2, with D hard to call. The CDR3 runs 19 residues. Germline V gene lookup returns CDR1 SGHAT and CDR2 FQNNGV. V lost 3 bases and J lost 2, with 25 bases in between. The CDR3 sequence is CASSLNDGRLSPANYGYTF. Written as DNA, the CDR3 is TGTGCCAGCAGCTTGAATGACGGACGTCTCTCCCCCGCGAACTATGGCTACACCTTC.

In its sample, this clonotype was seen once. The V gene is TRBV7-6, the J gene TRBJ2-7, with D unresolved. CDR3 length equals 14 residues. From germline, CDR1 is SGHVS and CDR2 FNYEAQ. V lost 1 base and J 2 bases, leaving 9 bases between the germline ends. The DNA of the CDR3 is TGTGCCAGCAGCTTAGACATTGTGACCTACGAGCAGTACTTC. This codes for CASSLDIVTYEQYF. Based on the CDR3 plus reference TRBV7-6 and TRBJ2-7, the full variable domain is GAGVSQSPRYKVTKRGQDVALRCDPISGHVSLYWYRQALGQGPEFLTYFNYEAQQDKSGLPNDRFSAERPEGSISTLTIQRTEQRDSAMYRCASSLDIVTYEQYFGPGTRLTVT.

The CDR3 region has the DNA TGTGCCAGCAGCGCCTCCTACAATGAGCAGTTCTTC. It encodes CASSASYNEQFF. The chain couples TRBV7-2 to TRBJ2-1; no clear D. The CDR3 length is 12 residues. Germline V gene lookup returns CDR1 SGHTA and CDR2 FQGNSA. Trimming pared 5 bases from V and 0 bases from J, leaving 2 bases between.

The chain uses TRBV29-1 and TRBJ2-3, with TRBD2 identical over 12 bases. V shed 6 bases, J shed 6 bases, and the junction held 4 bases outside the gene matches. CDR3 length equals 13 residues. CDR1 SQVTM and CDR2 ANQGSEA come from the germline V gene. The CDR3, as DNA: TGCAGCGTCGGTCTAGCGGGGGGGGATACGCAGTATTTT. Translation: CSVGLAGGDTQYF.

J is TRBJ1-2 and V is TRBV9; 7 bases align to TRBD1. The V segment lost 4 bases and the J segment 0 bases; nucleotides outside the gene matches: 6. The germline V gene has CDR1 SGDLS and CDR2 YYNGEE. This CDR3 contains 15 residues. For the CDR3, the DNA is TGTGCCAGCAGCCCACGGGACAGCACTAACTATGGCTACACCTTC. Protein sequence: CASSPRDSTNYGYTF.

The chain recombines TRBV4-1 with TRBJ2-2; 9 bases agree with TRBD1. Germline V gene sequence: CDR1 MGHRA, CDR2 YSYEKL. With 4 bases clipped from V and 5 bases from J, the junction kept 5 bases outside the gene matches. The CDR3 loop spans 15 amino acids. In DNA, the CDR3 is TGCGCCAGCAGCCTCAGGACAGGGGAAACCGGGGAGCTGTTTTTT. The encoded protein is CASSLRTGETGELFF.

The chain is built from TRBV6-6 and TRBJ2-4; the D is unclear. From germline, CDR1 is MNHNY and CDR2 SVGAGI (reference sequence). The length of the CDR3 is 11 residues. V was cut by 10 bases and J by 13 bases, with 17 bases left in between. Here the CDR3 reads CATTREAAQYF. In DNA, the CDR3 is TGTGCCACCACCCGCGAGGCTGCCCAGTACTTC.

The V gene is TRBV20-1, the J gene TRBJ1-6, with D perhaps matching TRBD1 (6 bases). CDR1 and CDR2 from the germline V gene are DFQATT and SNEGSKA (reference sequence). This CDR3 has 15 residues. V lost 5 bases and J 14 bases, leaving 25 bases between the germline ends. CDR3 residues: CSAPGGRTSRWALHF. CDR3 coding DNA: TGCAGTGCTCCCGGGGGCCGTACGTCCCGTTGGGCCCTCCACTTT.

This chain links TRBV20-1 with TRBJ2-7; D might be TRBD2 (6 bases). Trimming left V 1 base short and J 2 bases short, with 12 bases between. The germline gives CDR1 DFQATT, CDR2 SNEGSKA (reference sequence). CDR3 length: 14 amino acids. The DNA of the CDR3 is TGCAGTGCTAGAGTACTTGCGGGGACCTACGAGCAGTACTTC. It codes for CSARVLAGTYEQYF.

The genes are TRBV9 and TRBJ2-3; no reliable D call. This CDR3 region has 15 residues. Germline V lookup: CDR1 SGDLS, CDR2 YYNGEE. V shed 3 bases and J shed 2 bases, with 13 bases lying between them. The CDR3 sequence: CASSGSGSNTDTQYF. In DNA form, the CDR3 reads TGTGCCAGCAGCGGTTCCGGATCCAACACAGATACGCAGTATTTT. Variable domain in full (rest from reference TRBV9 and TRBJ2-3): DSGVTQTPKHLITATGQRVTLRCSPRSGDLSVYWYQQSLDQGLQFLIQYYNGEERAKGNILERFSAQQFPDLHSELNLSSLELGDSALYFCASSGSGSNTDTQYFGPGTRLTVL.

The chain uses TRBV7-9 and TRBJ2-7; D possibly corresponds to TRBD1 (8 bases). The CDR3 extends over 12 amino acids. Germline-derived CDR1 and CDR2 are SEHNR and FQNEAQ (reference sequence). The V gene lost 4 bases and the J gene lost 11 bases, with 15 bases spanning the gap. The CDR3 region is CASSSRQGREYF. The CDR3 nucleotides are TGTGCCAGCAGCTCCCGACAGGGGAGGGAGTACTTC.

The chain couples TRBV29-1 to TRBJ1-3; D ambiguous. Germline CDR1 and CDR2: SQVTM and ANQGSEA. The CDR3 runs 13 residues. V was pared by 5 bases and J by 0 bases, with 8 bases between. The DNA for the CDR3 is TGCAGCGTTTGGACGGGCTCTGGAAACACCATATATTTT. This translates into CSVWTGSGNTIYF.

The chain carries TRBV18 and TRBJ1-2, with D perhaps TRBD1 (5 bases). CDR3 length equals 14 residues. CDR1 and CDR2 from the germline V gene are KGHSH and LQKENI. V was shortened by 3 bases and J by 8 bases, with 16 bases between the two germline ends. CDR3 DNA sequence: TGTGCCAGCTCACCGTTGGGGCCGATGGAGGGCTACACCTTC. Translated, it gives CASSPLGPMEGYTF.

The chain couples TRBV19 to TRBJ2-7; D is ambiguous. The ends were cut back, 7 bases at V and 3 bases at J, with 16 bases in the middle. The CDR3 totals 14 residues. Germline assignment: CDR1 LNHDA and CDR2 SQIVND (reference sequence). CDR3 nucleotide sequence: TGTGCCAGTATGGCAGCCGATAACCTCTACGAGCAGTACTTC. Translation gives CASMAADNLYEQYF.

The chain joins TRBV20-1 to TRBJ1-4; D ambiguous. Germline V gene data show CDR1 as DFQATT and CDR2 as SNEGSKA (reference sequence). V lost 6 bases and J 8 bases, leaving 16 bases between the germline ends. This CDR3 is 13 amino acids long. The CDR3 loop is CSASARRTEKLFF. The CDR3 DNA reads as TGCAGTGCGAGTGCACGTCGGACGGAAAAACTGTTTTTT.

The CDR3: CAWRVGEIREKLFF. CDR3 sequence (DNA): TGTGCCTGGAGGGTAGGGGAGATACGTGAAAAACTGTTTTTT. The chain recombines TRBV30 with TRBJ1-4; tentative D call: TRBD1 (5 bases). The CDR3 is 14 residues long. Germline lookup yields CDR1 GTSNPN and CDR2 SVGIG (reference sequence). Trimming pared 3 bases from V and 7 bases from J, leaving 15 bases between.

The V call is TRBV20-1, the J call TRBJ2-3, with D unresolved. This CDR3 region has 15 residues. The V gene's germline CDR1 is DFQATT and CDR2 SNEGSKA (reference sequence). V gave up 8 bases and J gave up 0 bases, with 18 bases separating them. DNA of the CDR3: TGCAGTACCCCACACCCCTGGGCGAGCACAGATACGCAGTATTTT. Protein: CSTPHPWASTDTQYF.